These T cell receptor beta chains were read from a single sample in a study of HIV-infected patients and healthy controls. TCRdb re-derived calls from the 5' RACE reads in MiXCR, one entry per CDR3 protein. The sample yields about 9,600 distinct CDR3 sequences, 7.3% seen once. The sample in question was blood, obtained before antiretroviral therapy. All receptors derive from an adult with HIV infection. CDR3s include the opening cysteine and the closing phenylalanine or tryptophan. Fields, in order: V gene, D gene, clone size, J gene, CDR3 protein, CDR3 DNA. A D gene is named only where the DNA matches it firmly. Part of the rows lack a size; the others show once, few, many or a class for expanded clones.

TRBV4-1	.	many	TRBJ1-1	CASSQEDSGGAFF	TGCGCCAGCAGCCAAGAGGACTCAGGAGGAGCTTTCTTT
TRBV6-5	.	many	TRBJ1-3	CASSYSLGSGNTIYF	TGTGCCAGCAGTTACTCTCTCGGCTCTGGAAACACCATATATTTT
TRBV7-2	.	many	TRBJ1-4	CASSSGDTSTEKLFF	TGTGCCAGCAGCTCGGGGGACACTTCCACCGAAAAACTGTTTTTT
TRBV6-5	.	few	TRBJ1-1	CASSGSGVNTEAFF	TGTGCCAGCAGCGGGTCAGGAGTGAACACTGAAGCTTTCTTT
TRBV5-4	TRBD2	many	TRBJ2-1	CASSQGTSGGSPNEQFF	TGTGCCAGCAGCCAAGGGACTAGCGGGGGGAGTCCGAATGAGCAGTTCTTC
TRBV12-3/TRBV12-4	.	many	TRBJ2-3	CASSLGTPAFEQYF	TGTGCCAGCAGTTTAGGAACGCCTGCCTTTGAGCAGTATTTT
TRBV10-3	.	many	TRBJ2-7	CAIARSHEQYF	TGTGCCATCGCCCGTAGCCACGAGCAGTACTTC
TRBV5-8	TRBD2	many	TRBJ2-7	CASTLASGGAHEQYF	TGTGCCAGCACCCTCGCTAGCGGGGGGGCCCACGAGCAGTACTTC
TRBV10-3	.	many	TRBJ2-4	CATRGPNIQYF	TGTGCCACCCGCGGACCAAACATTCAGTACTTC
TRBV7-2	.	.	TRBJ2-5	CASSLVRDGGRETQYF	TGTGCCAGCAGCTTGGTCCGAGACGGAGGAAGGGAGACCCAGTACTTC
TRBV6-6	.	many	TRBJ1-6	CASSPGVYNSPLHF	TGTGCCAGCAGCCCAGGGGTGTATAATTCACCCCTCCACTTT
TRBV9	TRBD2	many	TRBJ2-7	CASSVGSSGGISYEQYF	TGTGCCAGCAGCGTAGGATCCAGCGGGGGTATTTCCTACGAGCAGTACTTC
TRBV7-8	.	many	TRBJ1-6	CASSLGRRDSPLHF	TGTGCCAGCAGCTTAGGGAGGAGAGATTCACCCCTCCACTTT
TRBV18	.	few	TRBJ1-3	CASSDVAVSGNTIYF	TGTGCCAGCTCAGACGTAGCCGTCTCTGGAAACACCATATATTTT
TRBV7-3	.	.	TRBJ1-1	CASSLRIRINTEAFF	TGTGCCAGCAGCTTGCGAATTAGGATAAACACTGAAGCTTTCTTT
TRBV10-3	TRBD1	large	TRBJ1-1	CAISAGTEITEAFF	TGTGCCATCAGTGCGGGGACAGAAATCACTGAAGCTTTCTTT
TRBV7-8	TRBD1	many	TRBJ2-7	CASSLEWDSYEQYF	TGTGCCAGCAGCTTAGAGTGGGACAGCTACGAGCAGTACTTC
TRBV6-2/TRBV6-3	.	few	TRBJ1-1	CASSYPTEAFF	TGTGCCAGCAGTTACCCCACTGAAGCTTTCTTT
TRBV2	TRBD1	many	TRBJ1-1	CASASQGAETEAFF	TGTGCCAGCGCGTCTCAGGGGGCAGAGACTGAAGCTTTCTTT
TRBV12-3/TRBV12-4	.	many	TRBJ1-1	CASSWRLWGRDTEAFF	TGTGCCAGCAGTTGGAGGTTGTGGGGCAGGGACACTGAAGCTTTCTTT
TRBV7-2	TRBD2	many	TRBJ2-5	CASSFGGRAGGLETQYF	TGTGCCAGCAGCTTCGGAGGTCGAGCGGGGGGCCTGGAGACCCAGTACTTC
TRBV12-5	.	.	TRBJ1-2	CASGQDTYGYTF	TGTGCTAGTGGCCAGGACACCTATGGCTACACCTTC
TRBV21-1	.	many	TRBJ1-2	CASGGGSGGDGYTF	TGTGCCAGCGGAGGTGGGTCAGGGGGCGACGGCTACACCTTC
TRBV6-5	.	.	TRBJ2-3	CASSYALQRDTQYF	TGTGCCAGCAGTTACGCCCTTCAGCGCGATACGCAGTATTTT
TRBV4-3	.	many	TRBJ2-6	CASSQDLDRFSSGANVLTF	TGCGCCAGCAGCCAAGACCTCGACAGATTTAGCTCTGGGGCCAACGTCCTGACTTTC
TRBV10-3	.	many	TRBJ1-1	CAIREGERTEAFF	TGTGCCATCCGAGAAGGGGAGAGAACTGAAGCTTTCTTT
TRBV30	.	many	TRBJ2-7	CAWTPGPYEQYF	TGTGCCTGGACCCCGGGACCTTACGAGCAGTACTTC
TRBV2	.	few	TRBJ2-5	CASSEQVVWETQYF	TGTGCCAGCAGTGAACAGGTGGTCTGGGAGACCCAGTACTTC
TRBV27	.	.	TRBJ1-4	CASRSRASTNEKLFF	TGTGCCAGCAGATCCAGGGCTTCAACTAATGAAAAACTGTTTTTT
TRBV7-2	TRBD2	few	TRBJ2-7	CASSLYLAGEYEQYF	TGTGCCAGCAGCTTATACCTAGCGGGGGAATACGAGCAGTACTTC
TRBV4-3	TRBD2	many	TRBJ2-7	CASSQTSGGLYEQYF	TGCGCCAGCAGCCAGACTAGCGGTGGGTTGTACGAGCAGTACTTC
TRBV6-5	TRBD1	large	TRBJ1-2	CASSLKTGTHYGYTF	TGTGCCAGCAGCCTCAAGACAGGGACTCATTATGGCTACACCTTC
TRBV2	TRBD1	large	TRBJ2-2	CASSARPGQTGELFF	TGTGCCAGCAGCGCTCGTCCGGGACAGACCGGGGAGCTGTTTTTT
TRBV5-1	.	many	TRBJ2-7	CASRGQAYEQYF	TGCGCCAGCAGAGGACAAGCCTACGAGCAGTACTTC
TRBV5-1	.	.	TRBJ2-2	CASSFVPFGTGELFF	TGCGCCAGCAGCTTTGTCCCTTTTGGGACCGGGGAGCTGTTTTTT
TRBV7-8	TRBD1	.	TRBJ2-7	CASSYRQGRQEISYEQYF	TGTGCCAGCAGCTACAGACAGGGGAGACAAGAGATCTCCTACGAGCAGTACTTC
TRBV20-1	.	many	TRBJ2-1	CSATGPSNEQFF	TGCAGTGCTACGGGCCCCAGCAATGAGCAGTTCTTC
TRBV20-1	.	many	TRBJ1-1	CSARGVLEMSEAFF	TGCAGTGCAAGAGGGGTCCTGGAGATGTCTGAAGCTTTCTTT
TRBV20-1	.	many	TRBJ2-7	CSATGDSRRRPYEQYF	TGCAGTGCAACAGGGGACTCACGGAGAAGGCCCTACGAGCAGTACTTC
TRBV9	.	many	TRBJ1-1	CASSVEGAATEAFF	TGTGCCAGCAGCGTAGAAGGGGCGGCCACTGAAGCTTTCTTT
TRBV20-1	TRBD1	hyperexpanded	TRBJ1-5	CSAIPLDRPLSNQPQHF	TGCAGTGCAATCCCCCTGGACAGGCCCTTGAGCAATCAGCCCCAGCATTTT
TRBV18	.	many	TRBJ1-1	CASSPSLAGNTEAFF	TGTGCCAGCTCACCCAGTTTAGCGGGGAACACTGAAGCTTTCTTT
TRBV5-1	.	many	TRBJ1-2	CASSSREGYGYTF	TGCGCCAGCAGCTCCAGGGAGGGCTATGGCTACACCTTC
TRBV9	.	many	TRBJ2-5	CASSVSRVTETQYF	TGTGCCAGCAGCGTGAGTAGGGTTACAGAGACCCAGTACTTC